Presented here are 10 T cell receptor beta chains from one specimen sequenced in a study of cytomegalovirus exposure and HLA in healthy donors. PCR employed 60 Vbeta and 13 Jbeta primers. Only in-frame clones appear in the TCRdb table, and some are missing; sequencing was by immunoSEQ multiplex PCR. This sample yields over 85,000 clones, of which under 85% are seen a single time; roughly 6.2% belongs to the top ten. Sequencing was done on a sample of PBMCs. The receptor source for this set is a man aged 25-45 years in good health and CMV-seropositive.

This clone was found once. The chain links TRBV7-2 to TRBJ2-3; no reliable D call. V lost 7 bases to trimming and J lost 4 bases, with 18 bases between them. This CDR3 has 15 amino acids. Germline CDR1 is SGHTA and CDR2 is FQGNSA. CDR3 coding DNA: TGTGCCAGCAAACGTCTAGGATCTGGGTCAGATACGCAGTATTTT. Translated: CASKRLGSGSDTQYF.

The chain has TRBV30 and TRBJ2-7; D gene uncertain. This CDR3 spans 13 amino acids. Trimming took off 3 bases at V and 2 bases at J, with 11 bases between the two ends. Germline assignment: CDR1 GTSNPN and CDR2 SVGIG (reference sequence). CDR3 residues: CAWRPHNTYEQYF. CDR3 DNA: TGTGCCTGGAGGCCACATAATACCTACGAGCAGTACTTC. The full variable domain, in which reference TRBV30 and TRBJ2-7 provide the parts outside the CDR3, is SQTIHQWPATLVQPVGSPLSLECTVEGTSNPNLYWYRQAAGRGLQLLFYSVGIGQISSEVPQNLSASRPQDRQFILSSKKLLLSDSGFYLCAWRPHNTYEQYFGPGTRLTVT.

The genes are TRBV7-3 and TRBJ2-5; D gene ambiguous. The CDR3 runs to 18 residues. Germline lookup yields CDR1 SGHTA and CDR2 FQGTGA. Trimming cost V 0 bases and J 2 bases, with 19 bases left between them. CDR3 sequence (DNA): TGTGCCAGCAGCTTAACGCCCCTGGAGAGGTATTCTCAAGAGACCCAGTACTTC. This sequence encodes CASSLTPLERYSQETQYF. Together with reference TRBV7-3 and TRBJ2-5, the CDR3 gives the full variable domain: GAGVSQTPSNKVTEKGKYVELRCDPISGHTALYWYRQSLGQGPEFLIYFQGTGAADDSGLPNDRFFAVRPEGSVSTLKIQRTERGDSAVYLCASSLTPLERYSQETQYFGPGTRLLVL.

The chain joins TRBV19 to TRBJ2-1; D ambiguous. V gave up 10 bases and J gave up 7 bases, with 17 bases separating them. The V gene's germline CDR1 is LNHDA and CDR2 SQIVND (reference sequence). This CDR3 has 13 amino acids. The CDR3 DNA sequence: TGTGCCACCGCGGTTTTAACGGCTAATGAGCAGTTCTTC. Protein product: CATAVLTANEQFF.

The CDR3 DNA is TGTGCCAGCAGCCCGAGAAGACAGGGGGCAGAGGGCTACACCTTC. It encodes CASSPRRQGAEGYTF. V usage is TRBV9 and J usage is TRBJ1-2, with 10 bases lining up with TRBD1. The CDR3 consists of 15 residues. With V trimmed by 4 bases and J by 8 bases, 11 bases remained unmatched. From germline, CDR1 is SGDLS and CDR2 YYNGEE.

The rearrangement links TRBV9 to TRBJ1-2, with 7 bases that match TRBD1. There are 19 residues in the CDR3. V shed 0 bases, J shed 0 bases, and the junction held 14 bases outside the gene matches. Germline CDR1 and CDR2: SGDLS and YYNGEE. CDR3 amino acids: CASSVDPTITGEANYGYTF. CDR3 nucleotides: TGTGCCAGCAGCGTAGATCCCACGATCACAGGGGAAGCTAACTATGGCTACACCTTC.

The V gene is TRBV25-1, the J gene TRBJ2-3; D is uncertain. CDR1 MGHDK and CDR2 SYGVNS come from the germline V gene. The V end was cut by 5 bases, the J end by 4 bases, with 16 bases between. The CDR3 loop spans 15 amino acids. Written as DNA, the CDR3 is TGTGCCAGCAGTACTGGTCGGTTGGTCGCAGATACGCAGTATTTT. Translated, it gives CASSTGRLVADTQYF.

The V gene is TRBV6-1, the J gene TRBJ2-7, with 8 bases lining up with TRBD2. Germline V gene data show CDR1 as MNHNS and CDR2 as SASEGT. The CDR3 is made up of 14 amino acids. With 2 bases clipped from V and 4 bases from J, the junction kept 4 bases outside the gene matches. Here the CDR3 reads CASSEPGLVYEQYF. The DNA of the CDR3 is TGTGCCAGCAGTGAACCGGGACTAGTATACGAGCAGTACTTC.

The J gene is TRBJ2-5, the V gene TRBV10-3; 10 bases fit TRBD1. The DNA end is more similar to TRBJ2-7, so the J call may be wrong. Germline CDR1 reads ENHRY; CDR2 reads SYGVKD. This CDR3 is built from 14 residues. This CDR3 reads CAIQGPGTGDEQYF. CDR3 DNA sequence: TGTGCCATCCAAGGTCCCGGGACAGGGGACGAGCAGTACTTC.

The chain couples TRBV5-1 to TRBJ1-4; 9 bases are a match to TRBD1. The junction had 8 bases not matched to a gene; V was cut back by 4 bases and J by 7 bases. CDR3 length: 15 residues. CDR1 is SGHRS, CDR2 YFSETQ, per germline. The CDR3 DNA is TGCGCCAGCAGCCCCGGGGACAGGGACTCTGAAAAACTGTTTTTT. It specifies CASSPGDRDSEKLFF.